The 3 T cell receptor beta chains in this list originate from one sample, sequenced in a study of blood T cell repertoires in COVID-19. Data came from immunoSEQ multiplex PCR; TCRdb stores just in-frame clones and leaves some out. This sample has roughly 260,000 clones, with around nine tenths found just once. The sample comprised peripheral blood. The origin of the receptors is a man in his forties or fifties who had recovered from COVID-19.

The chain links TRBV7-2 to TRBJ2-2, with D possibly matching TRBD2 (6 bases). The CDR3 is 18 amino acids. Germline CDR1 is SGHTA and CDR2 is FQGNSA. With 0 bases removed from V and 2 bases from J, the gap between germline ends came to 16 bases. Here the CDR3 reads CASSLALWASDNTGELFF. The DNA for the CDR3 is TGTGCCAGCAGCTTAGCGCTTTGGGCTAGCGACAACACCGGGGAGCTGTTTTTT.

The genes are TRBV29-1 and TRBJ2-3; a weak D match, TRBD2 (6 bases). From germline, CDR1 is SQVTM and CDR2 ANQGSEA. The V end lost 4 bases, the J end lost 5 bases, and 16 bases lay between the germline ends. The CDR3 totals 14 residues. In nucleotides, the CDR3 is TGCAGCGTTGCACGGGCGGGACGGCAAGATACGCAGTATTTT. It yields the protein CSVARAGRQDTQYF.

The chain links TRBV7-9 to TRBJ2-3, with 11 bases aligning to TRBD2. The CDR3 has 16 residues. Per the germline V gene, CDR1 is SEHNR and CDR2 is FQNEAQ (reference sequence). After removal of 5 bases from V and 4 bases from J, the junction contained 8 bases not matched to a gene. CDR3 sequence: CASSPELAGVPDTQYF. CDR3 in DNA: TGTGCCAGCAGCCCAGAACTAGCGGGAGTGCCAGATACGCAGTATTTT. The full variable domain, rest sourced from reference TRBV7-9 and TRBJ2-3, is DTGVSQNPRHKITKRGQNVTFRCDPISEHNRLYWYRQTLGQGPEFLTYFQNEAQLEKSRLLSDRFSAERPKGSFSTLEIQRTEQGDSAMYLCASSPELAGVPDTQYFGPGTRLTVL.